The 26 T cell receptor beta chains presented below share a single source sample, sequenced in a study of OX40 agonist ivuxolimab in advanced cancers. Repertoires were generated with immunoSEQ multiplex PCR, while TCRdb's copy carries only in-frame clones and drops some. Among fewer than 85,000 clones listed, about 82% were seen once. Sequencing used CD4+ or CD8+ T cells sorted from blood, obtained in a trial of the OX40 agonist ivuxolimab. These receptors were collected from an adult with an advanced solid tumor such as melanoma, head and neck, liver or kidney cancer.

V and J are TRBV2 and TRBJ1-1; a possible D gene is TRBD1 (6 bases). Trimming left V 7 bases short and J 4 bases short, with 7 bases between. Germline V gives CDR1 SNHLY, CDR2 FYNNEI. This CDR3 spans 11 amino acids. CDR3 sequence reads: CASNRATEAFF. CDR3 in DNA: TGTGCCAGCAACAGGGCCACTGAAGCTTTCTTT.

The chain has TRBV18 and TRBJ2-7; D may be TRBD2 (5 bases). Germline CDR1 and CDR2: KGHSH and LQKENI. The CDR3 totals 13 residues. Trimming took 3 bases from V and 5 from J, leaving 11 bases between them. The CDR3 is CASSPGASDEQYF. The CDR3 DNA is TGTGCCAGCTCACCGGGAGCATCTGACGAGCAGTACTTC.

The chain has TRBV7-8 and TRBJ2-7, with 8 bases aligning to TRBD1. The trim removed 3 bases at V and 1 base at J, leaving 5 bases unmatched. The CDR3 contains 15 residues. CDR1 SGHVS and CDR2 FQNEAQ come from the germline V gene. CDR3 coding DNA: TGTGCCAGCAGCTTGGAGACAGGGGCATCCTACGAGCAGTACTTC. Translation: CASSLETGASYEQYF.

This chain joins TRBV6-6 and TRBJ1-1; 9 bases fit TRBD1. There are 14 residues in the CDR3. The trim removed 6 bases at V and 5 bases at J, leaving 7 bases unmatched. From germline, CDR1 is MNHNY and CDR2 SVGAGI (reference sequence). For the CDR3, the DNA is TGTGCCAGCAGAGCCGGGACAGGGAGGACTGAAGCTTTCTTT. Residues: CASRAGTGRTEAFF.

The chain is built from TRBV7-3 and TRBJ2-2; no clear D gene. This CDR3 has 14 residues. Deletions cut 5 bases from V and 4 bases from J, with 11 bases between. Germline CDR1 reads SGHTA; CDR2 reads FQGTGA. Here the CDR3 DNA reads TGTGCCAGCAGCCGCCTACCCCTCACCGGGGAGCTGTTTTTT. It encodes CASSRLPLTGELFF.

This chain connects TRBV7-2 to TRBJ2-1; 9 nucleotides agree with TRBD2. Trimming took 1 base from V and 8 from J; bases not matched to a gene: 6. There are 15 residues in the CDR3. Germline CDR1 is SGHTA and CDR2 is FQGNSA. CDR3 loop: CASSLVAGGYDEQFF. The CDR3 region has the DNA TGTGCCAGCAGCTTAGTCGCGGGGGGGTATGATGAGCAGTTCTTC.

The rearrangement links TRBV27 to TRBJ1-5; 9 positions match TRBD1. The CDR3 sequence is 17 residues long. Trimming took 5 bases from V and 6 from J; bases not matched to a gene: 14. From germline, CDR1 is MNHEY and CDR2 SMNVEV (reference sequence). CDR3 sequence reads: CASSPLGDRDGGQPQHF. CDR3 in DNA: TGTGCCAGCAGTCCCCTAGGGGACAGGGACGGGGGTCAGCCCCAGCATTTT.

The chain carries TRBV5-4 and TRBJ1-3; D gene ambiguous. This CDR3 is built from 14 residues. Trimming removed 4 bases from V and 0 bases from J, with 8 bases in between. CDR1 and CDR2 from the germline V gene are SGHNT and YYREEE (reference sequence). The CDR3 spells CASSPTVSGNTIYF. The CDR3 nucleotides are TGTGCCAGCAGCCCAACAGTCTCTGGAAACACCATATATTTT.

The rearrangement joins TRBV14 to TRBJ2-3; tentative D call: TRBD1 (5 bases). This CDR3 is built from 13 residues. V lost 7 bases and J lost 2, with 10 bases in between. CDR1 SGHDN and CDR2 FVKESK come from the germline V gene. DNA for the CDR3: TGTGCCAGCACCGGACACAACACAGATACGCAGTATTTT. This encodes CASTGHNTDTQYF.

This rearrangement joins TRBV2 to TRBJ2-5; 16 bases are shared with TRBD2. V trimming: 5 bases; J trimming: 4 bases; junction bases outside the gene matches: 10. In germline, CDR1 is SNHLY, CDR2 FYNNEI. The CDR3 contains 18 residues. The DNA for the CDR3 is TGTGCCAGCAGTAGTCCGGGACTAGCGGGAGGGAGGAGAGAGACCCAGTACTTC. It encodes CASSSPGLAGGRRETQYF.

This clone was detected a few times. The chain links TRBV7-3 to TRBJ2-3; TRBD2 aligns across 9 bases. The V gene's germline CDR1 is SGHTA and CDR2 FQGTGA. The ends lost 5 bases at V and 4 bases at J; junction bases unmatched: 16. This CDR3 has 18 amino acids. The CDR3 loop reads CASSPNLGGGAVADTQYF. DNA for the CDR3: TGTGCCAGCAGCCCCAATCTAGGCGGGGGGGCGGTCGCAGATACGCAGTATTTT.

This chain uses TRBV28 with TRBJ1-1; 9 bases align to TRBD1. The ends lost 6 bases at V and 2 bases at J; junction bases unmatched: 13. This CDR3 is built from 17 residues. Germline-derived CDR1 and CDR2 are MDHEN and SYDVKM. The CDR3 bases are TGTGCCAGCAGGGAGAACAGGGGGCTTGTCAAAAACACTGAAGCTTTCTTT. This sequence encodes CASRENRGLVKNTEAFF.

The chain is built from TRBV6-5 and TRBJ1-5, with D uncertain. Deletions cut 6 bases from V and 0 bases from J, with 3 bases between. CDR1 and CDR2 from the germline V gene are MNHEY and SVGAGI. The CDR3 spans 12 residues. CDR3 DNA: TGTGCCAGCAGCGATAGCAATCAGCCCCAGCATTTT. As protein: CASSDSNQPQHF.

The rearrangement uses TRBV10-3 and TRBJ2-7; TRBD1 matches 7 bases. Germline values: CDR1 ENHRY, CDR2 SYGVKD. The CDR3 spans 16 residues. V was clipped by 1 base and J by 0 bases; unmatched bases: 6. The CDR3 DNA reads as TGTGCCATCAGTGAGTTACAGGGGCATTCCTCCTACGAGCAGTACTTC. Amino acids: CAISELQGHSSYEQYF.

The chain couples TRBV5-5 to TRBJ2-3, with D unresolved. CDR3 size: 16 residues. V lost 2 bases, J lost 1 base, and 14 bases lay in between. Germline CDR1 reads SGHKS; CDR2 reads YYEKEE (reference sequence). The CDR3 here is CASSFGPSPGTDTQYF. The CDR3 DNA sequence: TGTGCCAGCAGCTTTGGCCCCTCACCAGGCACAGATACGCAGTATTTT.

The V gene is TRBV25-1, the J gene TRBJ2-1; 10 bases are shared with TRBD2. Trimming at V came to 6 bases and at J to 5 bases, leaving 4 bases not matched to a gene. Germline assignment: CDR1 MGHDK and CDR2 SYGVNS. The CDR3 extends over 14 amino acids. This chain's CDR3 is CASRRTSGHNEQFF. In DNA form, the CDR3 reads TGTGCCAGCAGGCGGACTAGCGGTCACAATGAGCAGTTCTTC.

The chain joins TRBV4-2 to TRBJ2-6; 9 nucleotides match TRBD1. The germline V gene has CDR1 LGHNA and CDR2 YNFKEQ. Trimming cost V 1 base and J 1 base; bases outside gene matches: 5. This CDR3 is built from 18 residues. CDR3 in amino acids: CASSQGPGQGSGANVLTF. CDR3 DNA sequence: TGTGCCAGCAGCCAAGGCCCGGGACAGGGATCTGGGGCCAACGTCCTGACTTTC.

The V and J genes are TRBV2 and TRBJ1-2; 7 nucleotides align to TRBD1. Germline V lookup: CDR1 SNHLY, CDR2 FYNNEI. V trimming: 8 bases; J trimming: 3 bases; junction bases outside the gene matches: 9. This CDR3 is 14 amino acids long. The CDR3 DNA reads TGTGCCAGCGGAGGACAGGCTTTTTACTATGGCTACACCTTC. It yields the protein CASGGQAFYYGYTF.

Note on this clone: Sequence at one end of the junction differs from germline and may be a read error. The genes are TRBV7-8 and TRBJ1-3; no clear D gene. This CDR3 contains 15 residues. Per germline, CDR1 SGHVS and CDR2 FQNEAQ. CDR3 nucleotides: TGTGCCAGCAGCTTAAGGAGGGAATTAGGAAACGCCATATATTTT. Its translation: CASSLRRELGNAIYF.

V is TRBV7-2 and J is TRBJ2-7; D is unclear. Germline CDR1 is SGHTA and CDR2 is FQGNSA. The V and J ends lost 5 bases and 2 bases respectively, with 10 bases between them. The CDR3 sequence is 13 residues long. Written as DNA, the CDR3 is TGTGCCAGCAGCCCCAGTAATACCTACGAGCAGTACTTC. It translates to CASSPSNTYEQYF.

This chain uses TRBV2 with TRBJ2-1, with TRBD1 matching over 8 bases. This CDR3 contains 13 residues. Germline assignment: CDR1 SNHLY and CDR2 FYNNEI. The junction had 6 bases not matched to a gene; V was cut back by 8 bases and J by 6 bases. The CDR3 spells CASPTGESNEQFF. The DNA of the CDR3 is TGTGCCAGCCCGACAGGGGAAAGCAATGAGCAGTTCTTC.

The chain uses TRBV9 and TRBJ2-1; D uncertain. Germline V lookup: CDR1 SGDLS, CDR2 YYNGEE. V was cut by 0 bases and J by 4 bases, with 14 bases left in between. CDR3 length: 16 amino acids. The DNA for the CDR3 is TGTGCCAGCAGCGTAGTGTCTTTAGCCCCATACAATGAGCAGTTCTTC. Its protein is CASSVVSLAPYNEQFF.

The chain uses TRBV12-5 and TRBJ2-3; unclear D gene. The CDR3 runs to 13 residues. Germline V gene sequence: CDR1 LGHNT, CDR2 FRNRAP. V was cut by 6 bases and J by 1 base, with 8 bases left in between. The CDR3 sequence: CASGPPGTDTQYF. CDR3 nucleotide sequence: TGTGCTAGTGGGCCTCCTGGCACAGATACGCAGTATTTT.

The CDR3 reads CASSLSTSGRPGEQFF. In nucleotides, the CDR3 is TGTGCCAGCAGTTTATCTACTAGCGGGAGGCCCGGAGAGCAGTTCTTC. This sequence joins TRBV27 and TRBJ2-1; TRBD2 matches at 12 bases. The V and J ends lost 0 bases and 10 bases, in that order; junction bases with no gene match: 7. The CDR3 extends over 16 amino acids. Germline loops: CDR1 MNHEY, CDR2 SMNVEV (reference sequence).

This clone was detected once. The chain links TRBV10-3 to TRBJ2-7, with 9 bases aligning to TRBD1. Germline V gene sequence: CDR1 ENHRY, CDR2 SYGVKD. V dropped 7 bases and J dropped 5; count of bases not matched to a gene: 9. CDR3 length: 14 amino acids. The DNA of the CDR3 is TGTGCCATCATGAACCCGGGACAGGGCGACGAGCAGTACTTC. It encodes CAIMNPGQGDEQYF.

CDR3 nucleotide sequence: TGTGCCAGCAGTTCGGGGGCCTCAGGCTACACCTTC. This gives the protein CASSSGASGYTF. The chain is built from TRBV27 and TRBJ1-2, with D tentatively TRBD1 (6 bases). The length of the CDR3 is 12 residues. Between the trimmed V and J ends, which lost 4 bases and 8 bases, there was a span of 11 bases. CDR1 and CDR2 from the germline V gene are MNHEY and SMNVEV (reference sequence).